Below, 18 T cell receptor beta chains from the same sample are listed, as sequenced in a study of T cell clones after liver transplantation. No antigen has been assigned to these receptors. Proliferating CFSE-low MLR cells were sequenced to define alloreactive TCRbeta sequences. Repertoires were generated with immunoSEQ multiplex PCR, while TCRdb's copy carries only in-frame clones and drops some. This table has 4,500 to 6,000 clones, roughly 31% appearing once. The sample comprised CD4+ T cells from cultured PBMCs. The receptors shown here come from a human patient who received a liver transplant. A subset of T cells may come from the graft donor.

This clone was observed a handful of times. The rearrangement links TRBV29-1 to TRBJ1-4; a possible D gene is TRBD1 (6 bases). CDR1 SQVTM and CDR2 ANQGSEA come from the germline V gene. This CDR3 is built from 14 residues. Trimming stripped 0 bases from V and 4 bases from J, with 9 bases between. The CDR3 protein is CSVEDPGDNEKLFF. The CDR3 region has the DNA TGCAGCGTTGAAGATCCAGGGGATAATGAAAAACTGTTTTTT.

This clone has a handful of counts. V gene TRBV5-3 combines with J gene TRBJ2-7; D is uncertain. TRBV5-3 carries the ORF label, with uncertain function. The V end lost 4 bases, the J end lost 2 bases, and 4 bases lay between the germline ends. The CDR3 length is 11 residues. Here the CDR3 DNA reads TGTGCCAGAAGCACTACCTACGAGCAGTACGTC. Protein product: CARSTTYEQYV.

CDR3 sequence: CASNALRGSNQPQHF. CDR3 DNA: TGTGCCAGTAACGCACTCAGGGGAAGCAATCAGCCCCAGCATTTT. The J gene is TRBJ1-5, the V gene TRBV19, with a weak D call TRBD1 (6 bases). The CDR3 has 15 residues. CDR1 LNHDA and CDR2 SQIVND come from the germline V gene (reference sequence). Trimming shortened V by 7 bases and J by 1 base, and 14 bases separated the two germline ends. Using reference TRBV19 and TRBJ1-5 for the parts outside the CDR3, the full variable domain is DGGITQSPKYLFRKEGQNVTLSCEQNLNHDAMYWYRQDPGQGLRLIYYSQIVNDFQKGDIAEGYSVSREKKESFPLTVTSAQKNPTAFYLCASNALRGSNQPQHFGDGTRLSIL.

This rearrangement joins TRBV30 to TRBJ2-2; 7 positions match TRBD1. CDR3 size: 15 residues. With 2 bases clipped from V and 6 bases from J, the junction kept 9 bases outside the gene matches. Germline V gene sequence: CDR1 GTSNPN, CDR2 SVGIG (reference sequence). CDR3 amino acids: CAWSLTGRLAGELFF. In nucleotides, the CDR3 is TGTGCCTGGAGTCTGACAGGGAGACTCGCCGGGGAGCTGTTTTTT.

This clone was detected only a few times. V is TRBV6-5 and J is TRBJ2-1; 7 nucleotides align to TRBD2. The CDR3 sequence is 14 residues long. CDR1 is MNHEY and CDR2 is SVGAGI in the germline V gene. V was clipped by 2 bases and J by 10 bases; unmatched bases: 8. The CDR3 is CASSYGDYRREQFF. The CDR3 DNA sequence: TGTGCCAGCAGTTACGGGGACTACCGACGGGAGCAGTTCTTC.

By its share, this clone is medium-sized. The chain links TRBV10-3 to TRBJ2-7, with TRBD2 matching 9 bases. The V and J ends lost 3 bases and 6 bases, in that order; junction bases with no gene match: 12. Germline V gene sequence: CDR1 ENHRY, CDR2 SYGVKD. The length of the CDR3 is 16 residues. CDR3 sequence reads: CAISDTLAGVVSEQYV. CDR3 in DNA: TGTGCCATCAGTGATACCTTAGCGGGAGTGGTTTCCGAGCAGTACGTC.

The gene calls are TRBV6-1 and TRBJ2-1; no clear D. Germline V gives CDR1 MNHNS, CDR2 SASEGT. V was clipped by 0 bases and J by 2 bases, with 8 bases between them. There are 15 residues in the CDR3. CDR3 in DNA: TGTGCCAGCAGTGAAGCTTTAGGACCCTACAATGAGCAGTTCTTC. It translates to CASSEALGPYNEQFF.

This chain joins TRBV18 and TRBJ1-6; D possibly corresponds to TRBD1 (6 bases). With 0 bases removed from V and 5 bases from J, the gap between germline ends came to 8 bases. The germline V gene encodes CDR1 KGHSH and CDR2 LQKENI. The CDR3 runs 15 residues. The CDR3 DNA reads TGTGCCAGCTCACCACCGTCAGGGGATAATTCACCCCTCCACTTT. Its protein product is CASSPPSGDNSPLHF. Full variable domain (remainder filled in from reference TRBV18 and TRBJ1-6): NAGVMQNPRHLVRRRGQEARLRCSPMKGHSHVYWYRQLPEEGLKFMVYLQKENIIDESGMPKERFSAEFPKEGPSILRIQQVVRGDSAAYFCASSPPSGDNSPLHFGNGTRLTVT.

This clone was counted only a few times. The V gene is TRBV6-5, the J gene TRBJ2-2; the D call may be TRBD1 or TRBD2 (7 bases each). The CDR3 runs 16 residues. Trimming stripped 4 bases from V and 6 bases from J, with 18 bases between. Germline V gene lookup returns CDR1 MNHEY and CDR2 SVGAGI. This CDR3 reads CASSWGPQGRAGELFF. CDR3 in DNA: TGTGCCAGCAGTTGGGGCCCACAGGGGAGGGCCGGGGAGCTGTTTTTT.

Relative to its sample, this clone is medium-sized. This chain uses TRBV28 with TRBJ1-1; a weak D match, TRBD1 (5 bases). Germline V gene data show CDR1 as MDHEN and CDR2 as SYDVKM. This CDR3 is built from 15 residues. The V and J ends lost 3 bases and 10 bases respectively, with 21 bases between them. The CDR3 region has the DNA TGTGCCAGCAGTTTGACCGACAGTCTCCGGTTATCAGCTTTCTTT. This gives the protein CASSLTDSLRLSAFF.

The chain employs TRBV6-9 and TRBJ1-6; unclear D gene. Trimming left V 5 bases short and J 10 bases short, with 15 bases between. CDR3 size: 14 residues. CDR1 is MNHGY and CDR2 is SVAAGI in the germline V gene. The CDR3 region is CASSERILSSPLHF. The CDR3, as DNA: TGTGCCAGCAGTGAACGTATTCTAAGCTCACCCCTCCACTTT.

Only a few counts were recorded for this clone. V gene TRBV6-1 combines with J gene TRBJ1-2; the D is unclear. Between the trimmed V and J ends, which lost 3 bases and 8 bases, there was a span of 10 bases. Germline lookup yields CDR1 MNHNS and CDR2 SASEGT. CDR3 length equals 12 residues. CDR3 coding DNA: TGTGCCAGCAGTGACCCTACCGTGGGCTACACCTTC. Its translation is CASSDPTVGYTF.

This chain connects TRBV11-2 to TRBJ2-4; 8 bases fit TRBD2. The length of the CDR3 is 15 residues. With V trimmed by 5 bases and J by 5 bases, 8 bases remained unmatched. CDR1 and CDR2 from the germline V gene are SGHAT and FQNNGV. In DNA form, the CDR3 reads TGTGCCAGCAGCCGTAGCGGGAACAGCCAAAACATTCAGTACTTC. Amino acids: CASSRSGNSQNIQYF.

V gene TRBV29-1 combines with J gene TRBJ2-5; TRBD1 matches 9 bases. From germline, CDR1 is SQVTM and CDR2 ANQGSEA. Losses at the gene ends were 8 bases for V and 2 bases for J; bases not matched to a gene: 9. This CDR3 contains 14 residues. CDR3 in amino acids: CSSGTGSLQETQYF. The CDR3 DNA sequence: TGCAGCTCAGGGACAGGGAGCTTGCAAGAGACCCAGTACTTC.

The V gene is TRBV2, the J gene TRBJ2-2; TRBD2 aligns across 8 bases. The V and J ends lost 5 bases and 8 bases, in that order; junction bases with no gene match: 10. The V gene's germline CDR1 is SNHLY and CDR2 FYNNEI. The CDR3 spans 15 residues. CDR3 protein: CASSPRASGYGELFF. DNA for the CDR3: TGTGCCAGCAGTCCCAGGGCTAGCGGGTATGGGGAGCTGTTTTTT.

The V and J genes are TRBV28 and TRBJ2-5; D is perhaps TRBD1 or TRBD2 (6 bases each). CDR1 and CDR2 from the germline V gene are MDHEN and SYDVKM. The germline V and J ends were trimmed by 6 bases and 1 base, with 15 bases remaining between them. This CDR3 region has 15 residues. The CDR3 region is CASSRGWGAQETQYF. As DNA, the CDR3 is TGTGCCAGCAGCCGGGGTTGGGGGGCCCAAGAGACCCAGTACTTC.

This chain connects TRBV6-1 to TRBJ2-3, with TRBD1 identical over 11 bases. The germline V gene has CDR1 MNHNS and CDR2 SASEGT. The CDR3 has 15 residues. J gave up 4 bases and V 6 bases, and 6 bases lay outside the gene matches. DNA of the CDR3: TGTGCCAGCAGGCAGGGACAGGGGGACTCAGATACGCAGTATTTT. Its protein product is CASRQGQGDSDTQYF.

This clone is judged medium-sized (0.01 to 0.1%). The V and J genes are TRBV6-5 and TRBJ2-2, with D maybe TRBD1 (5 bases). V lost 5 bases and J 0 bases, leaving 10 bases between the germline ends. The germline V gene encodes CDR1 MNHEY and CDR2 SVGAGI. CDR3 length: 15 amino acids. CDR3 sequence reads: CASSRPGTNTGELFF. DNA for the CDR3: TGTGCCAGCAGTCGCCCAGGGACGAACACCGGGGAGCTGTTTTTT.